These 6 T cell receptor beta chains share one sample of origin, sequenced in a study of T-cell memory formation after mild COVID-19. Each CDR3 protein is one row after TCRdb ran MiXCR on the 5' RACE reads. The sample lists fewer than 650,000 distinct CDR3 sequences, about a fifth occurring once. Sequenced sample: PBMCs or a T cell subset sorted from them (not recorded which). These receptor sequences come from an adult woman who had mild COVID-19 (a few samples of this study predate the infection). Cell type and time point are not known.

This clonotype was counted ten times or more. The chain recombines TRBV5-6 with TRBJ2-7; D perhaps matches TRBD2 (5 bases). V lost 4 bases to trimming and J lost 4 bases, with 18 bases between them. Germline lookup yields CDR1 SGHDT and CDR2 YYEEEE. The CDR3 has 15 residues. The DNA for the CDR3 is TGTGCCAGCAGCCAAAGAGGGCTAGTCAGGTACGAGCAGTACTTC. Protein sequence: CASSQRGLVRYEQYF.

The table lists this clonotype with a few counts. The genes are TRBV12-3 or TRBV12-4 and TRBJ1-1; D is undetermined. Trimming removed 3 bases from V and 4 bases from J, with 15 bases in between. CDR3 size: 15 residues. DNA of the CDR3: TGTGCCAGCAGTTTTATTTATCCTTTGGGCACTGAAGCTTTCTTT. It translates to CASSFIYPLGTEAFF.

This clonotype was counted at least ten times. This sequence joins TRBV5-1 and TRBJ2-7; D not resolved. The CDR3 is 12 amino acids. CDR1 and CDR2 from the germline V gene are SGHRS and YFSETQ. V lost 4 bases to trimming and J lost 3 bases, with 8 bases between them. CDR3 in amino acids: CASSKGFYEQYF. CDR3 nucleotides: TGCGCCAGCAGCAAGGGATTCTACGAGCAGTACTTC.

This clonotype has just a few counts. The chain couples TRBV6-5 to TRBJ2-3; possibly TRBD1 or TRBD2 for D (6 bases each). Trimming took off 7 bases at V and 1 base at J, with 9 bases between the two ends. The CDR3 covers 13 residues. Germline assignment: CDR1 MNHEY and CDR2 SVGAGI. CDR3 nucleotide sequence: TGTGCCAGCAAGAGGGGGGGCACAGATACGCAGTATTTT. Residues: CASKRGGTDTQYF.

This clonotype was recorded a few times. V and J are TRBV30 and TRBJ2-7; D gene unclear. V shed 2 bases and J shed 5 bases, with 7 bases lying between them. The CDR3 sequence is 11 residues long. From germline, CDR1 is GTSNPN and CDR2 SVGIG (reference sequence). DNA of the CDR3: TGTGCCTGGAGTAAGTACCACGAGCAGTACTTC. Translating gives CAWSKYHEQYF.

This clonotype was observed a handful of times. J is TRBJ1-2 and V is TRBV4-1, with D hard to call. CDR1 and CDR2 (germline): MGHRA, YSYEKL. The CDR3 runs to 14 residues. The V end was cut by 4 bases, the J end by 4 bases, with 13 bases between. CDR3 sequence reads: CASSPSPRGYGYTF. CDR3 nucleotide sequence: TGCGCCAGCAGCCCCTCCCCTCGGGGCTATGGCTACACCTTC.